This TCR beta chain was obtained from a study of Ad26.COV2.S vaccination and SARS-CoV-2 variants. Study as a whole: The donor participated in the COV1001 trial, in its Ad26.COV2.S arm.

Treatment noted: roughly 19 received Ad26.COV2.S at low or high dose, single or two shots; a few received placebo; per-sample allocation not given. Samples came from day 63 after the first vaccine or placebo injection. Built on an Ad26 vector, the vaccine expressed Wuhan-strain SARS-CoV-2 spike. The CDR3 contains 16 residues. The protocol was immunoSEQ multiplex PCR, while the TCRdb copy is restricted to in-frame clones and leaves out a portion. The table records some 420,000 clones, around nine tenths of them present only once. The sequence was obtained from a person aged 18 to 59 who received the Ad26.COV2.S COVID-19 vaccine or a placebo. This specimen consisted of peripheral blood, obtained in a trial of Ad26.COV2.S vaccine versus placebo. The chain combines TRBV21-1 with TRBJ2-2; the table calls TRBD1, which could not be checked here. TRBV21-1 is designated a pseudogene. DNA for the CDR3: TGTGCCAGCAGCAAAGACCCCGCCAGGCACACCGGGGAGCTGTTTTTT. It is translated as CASSKDPARHTGELFF.